The 2 T cell receptor beta chains below come from one sample, sequenced in a study of metastatic and nonmetastatic thyroid tumors. Thyroid surgery had not been preceded by any treatment in any patient. TCRdb reanalyzed the PCR reads via MiXCR. The repertoire consists of approximately 25,000 clones, with around a fifth occurring once and the leading ten covering about 30%. The source material was blood. These receptors all come from a male donor with papillary thyroid cancer or a benign thyroid nodule (not recorded which). Some clones in this sample may be carry-over from other donors' samples.

J is TRBJ2-7 and V is TRBV9, with TRBD2 identical over 10 bases. Looked up from germline, CDR1 is SGDLS and CDR2 is YYNGEE. The V gene end was trimmed by 0 bases and the J gene end by 3 bases; junction bases not matched to a gene: 3. This CDR3 is built from 15 residues. The CDR3, as DNA: TGTGCCAGCAGCGTAGGGCCTAGCGGGAGCTACGAGCAGTACTTC. It yields the protein CASSVGPSGSYEQYF.

This clone was seen at least ten times. This sequence joins TRBV6-1 and TRBJ1-2, with D possibly matching TRBD1 (6 bases). Germline loops: CDR1 MNHNS, CDR2 SASEGT. This CDR3 has 12 amino acids. The ends were cut back, 7 bases at V and 6 bases at J, with 12 bases in the middle. CDR3 in amino acids: CASTRGSDGYTF. CDR3 in DNA: TGTGCCAGCACCAGGGGCTCGGATGGCTACACCTTC.